This TCR beta chain is drawn from a study of metastatic and nonmetastatic thyroid tumors (dated by TCRdb to the early 2020s). Notes on the research overall: Repertoires were compared across peripheral blood and tumor or nodule tissue samples from malignant and benign thyroid patients. What the study reported, not specific to this receptor: TCR beta diversity was reported as significantly higher in malignant tumors than in benign nodules, in both blood and tumor samples.

Library preparation employed PCR. Sequencing took place on an Illumina HiSeq 4000. High-throughput sequencing was used to profile the TCR beta-chain CDR3 region of every patient. The authors' pipeline ran thus. The researchers built a classifier to tell apart papillary thyroid cancer patients with distant metastasis, based on CDR3 differences among clinicopathological groups. Repertoire diversity was assessed with the Shannon index, and tumor-blood repertoire similarity with the Morisita-Horn index. TCRdb reanalyzed the raw reads on its own, using fastp at Q25 for trimming and MiXCR for clone calling, and kept in-frame beta chains. These V and J calls derive from TCRdb rather than the authors' analysis. Present in this sample are about 7,000 clones, 39% of which were seen just once. The ten largest clones capture approximately 20% of the sample. As concerns this clone: The target of this receptor is not known. No base qualities exist here, and no much larger clone lies one base off it.

CDR1 MNHNS and CDR2 SASEGT were looked up in the germline V gene. The junction carries 18 bases between V and J, which are trimmed by 5 bases and 10 bases respectively. The CDR3 goes from the cysteine to the phenylalanine over 14 residues. The entry retains the CDR3 DNA only, 42 bases that are in frame from base 1. No treatment had been received by any patient before thyroid surgery. The study retrospectively analysed patient clinical samples collected from about 2012 to 2018 using T-cell receptor beta sequencing. The receptor was isolated from a female donor with papillary thyroid cancer or a benign thyroid nodule (not recorded which). Some clones in this sample may be carry-over from other donors' samples. Material: tumor tissue. The sequence joins TRBV6-1 to TRBJ2-1; TRBD2 is a weak D gene call, 6 bases matching. The nucleotide sequence reads as follows: TGTGCCAGCAGTCGCACGGGGGAGGTTGAGGAGCAGTTCTTC. Translated, it gives CASSRTGEVEEQFF.